This T cell receptor (beta chain) was recovered during a study of blood T cells in healthy people across ages. This clonotype was found many times. Then a second PCR, running roughly 6 to 12 cycles, was carried out with a sample-barcoded 5' primer and a J-beta primer mix. MiXCR was run by TCRdb on the 5' RACE reads, yielding one entry per CDR3 protein. The table has about 670,000 distinct CDR3 sequences, over 40% seen once. Per germline, CDR1 SGHRS and CDR2 YFSETQ. The CDR3 is made up of 15 amino acids. Losses at the gene ends were 1 base for V and 5 bases for J; bases not matched to a gene: 4. The rearrangement uses TRBV5-1 and TRBJ2-3; TRBD2 matches at 10 bases. This clonotype originated in a woman aged 80 or over in good health. The sample consisted of blood. CDR3 bases: TGCGCCAGCAGCTTGCTTAGCGGGGGGCGAGATACGCAGTATTTT. Protein: CASSLLSGGRDTQYF.